This record looks at one T cell receptor (beta chain) sequence and its context. The germline V gene has CDR1 MNHNS and CDR2 SASEGT. There are 13 residues in the CDR3. V gave up 3 bases and J gave up 8 bases; unmatched junction bases: 4. This sample was taken from a study of blood T cell repertoires in COVID-19. Study overall: COVID-19 samples from acute and convalescent phases originated in the United States, Italy and Spain. The analysed material was cDNA or gDNA that came from T cells, B-cell-depleted T cells, or PBMCs.

Original processing methods: Estimation of nucleated cell counts was performed using reference gene primer amplification. Measured with immunoSEQ multiplex PCR; TCRdb has only the in-frame clones, and not every one. That table furnishes V, J and clone size, whereas the DNA furnished D and trimming. The repertoire includes approximately 220,000 clones, roughly 80% of them detected once, and approximately 8% sits in the top ten. Sequencing was carried out using peripheral blood. The chain has TRBV6-1 and TRBJ2-3; TRBD1 matches 8 bases. This TCR was recovered from a woman aged 80 or over with acute or convalescent COVID-19. The CDR3 coding sequence is TGTGCCAGCAGTGACAGGGGGCGCCTTACGCAGTATTTT. Amino acids: CASSDRGRLTQYF.